This TCR beta chain emerged from a study of control samples from healthy donors and cancer patients. V was pared by 6 bases and J by 10 bases, with 8 bases of the junction left unmatched. The CDR3 runs to 12 residues. CDR1 is KGHSH, CDR2 LQKENI, per germline. Sequencing used immunoSEQ multiplex PCR; TCRdb keeps in-frame clones, though not all of them. The sample holds just over 150,000 clones, 80% to 90% seen once. Only a few counts were recorded for this clone. This receptor was identified in a man aged 25-45 years in good health. Sequenced sample: blood. This sequence joins TRBV18 and TRBJ1-2; TRBD1 aligns across 7 bases. CDR3 nucleotide sequence: TGTGCCAGCTCCCCTGCACAGGGGATCTACACCTTC. As protein: CASSPAQGIYTF. Complete variable domain (other parts from reference TRBV18 and TRBJ1-2): NAGVMQNPRHLVRRRGQEARLRCSPMKGHSHVYWYRQLPEEGLKFMVYLQKENIIDESGMPKERFSAEFPKEGPSILRIQQVVRGDSAAYFCASSPAQGIYTFGSGTRLTVV.